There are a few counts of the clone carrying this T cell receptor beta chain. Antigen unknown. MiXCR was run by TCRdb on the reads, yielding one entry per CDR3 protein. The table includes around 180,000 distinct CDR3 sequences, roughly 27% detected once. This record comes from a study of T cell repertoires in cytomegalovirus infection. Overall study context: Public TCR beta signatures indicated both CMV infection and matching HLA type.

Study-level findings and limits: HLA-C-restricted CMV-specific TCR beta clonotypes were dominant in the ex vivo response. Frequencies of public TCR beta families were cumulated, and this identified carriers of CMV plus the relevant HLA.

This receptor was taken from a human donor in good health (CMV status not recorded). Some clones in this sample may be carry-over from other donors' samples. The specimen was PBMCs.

The CDR3 loop reads CASSLGGDRANTEAFF. The CDR3 bases are TGTGCCAGCAGCTTAGGGGGGGACAGAGCGAACACTGAAGCTTTCTTT. The rearrangement links TRBV7-3 to TRBJ1-1; 7 nucleotides agree with TRBD1. The CDR3 extends over 16 amino acids. Trimming cost V 2 bases and J 1 base; bases outside gene matches: 7. Germline CDR1 and CDR2: SGHTA and FQGTGA.